What follows are 32 T cell receptor beta chains derived from one specimen sequenced in a study of T cells in Graves' hyperthyroidism and ophthalmopathy. There were TCR beta CDR3 regions amplified from RNA transcripts. The HTBI primer set served for first-round RT-PCR of the TCR CDR3. Via MiXCR, TCRdb re-called the multiplex PCR reads, giving one row per CDR3 protein. The top ten hold just over 8% of the sample, which has hundreds of thousands of distinct CDR3 sequences, around 42% seen once. The sequenced sample was peripheral blood or thyroid tissue (not recorded which). Source of these receptors: a woman between 18 and 30 years old with Graves' hyperthyroidism.

Here the CDR3 DNA reads TGTGCCAGTAGCACGTCACCGGGCGGTGAGACCCAGTACTTC. This translates into CASSTSPGGETQYF. The rearrangement uses TRBV19 and TRBJ2-5; D is unresolved. The germline V gene encodes CDR1 LNHDA and CDR2 SQIVND (reference sequence). The CDR3 extends over 14 amino acids. The V gene lost 6 bases and the J gene lost 5 bases, with 16 bases spanning the gap.

This clonotype has more than one count but fewer than ten. This chain uses TRBV7-9 with TRBJ1-3, with 7 bases that match TRBD1. Germline loops: CDR1 SEHNR, CDR2 FQNEAQ (reference sequence). The CDR3 spans 14 residues. Trimming at V came to 6 bases and at J to 3 bases, leaving 5 bases not matched to a gene. CDR3 sequence reads: CASRPQGFGNTIYF. In nucleotides, the CDR3 is TGTGCCAGCAGACCACAGGGGTTTGGAAACACCATATATTTT.

The V call is TRBV6-5, the J call TRBJ2-7, with 7 bases fitting TRBD2. The CDR3 extends over 15 amino acids. CDR1 and CDR2 (germline): MNHEY, SVGAGI. V lost 0 bases, J lost 3 bases, and 5 bases stayed unmatched. CDR3 nucleotide sequence: TGTGCCAGCAGTTACTCGGCGGGAGCACTCTACGAGCAGTACTTC. Residues: CASSYSAGALYEQYF.

The J gene is TRBJ1-4, the V gene TRBV19, with 9 bases that match TRBD1. This CDR3 contains 16 residues. V dropped 5 bases and J dropped 8; count of bases not matched to a gene: 12. The V gene's germline CDR1 is LNHDA and CDR2 SQIVND (reference sequence). The CDR3 spells CASSGGQGRLREKLFF. The CDR3 DNA reads as TGTGCCAGTAGTGGGGGACAGGGCAGGCTACGGGAAAAACTGTTTTTT.

The rearrangement links TRBV15 to TRBJ1-1, with D unresolved. Trimming left V 0 bases short and J 0 bases short, with 8 bases between. The CDR3 consists of 15 residues. CDR1 LNHNV and CDR2 YYDKDF come from the germline V gene (reference sequence). CDR3 region: CATSRDRPMNTEAFF. Here the CDR3 DNA reads TGTGCCACCAGCAGAGATCGGCCAATGAACACTGAAGCTTTCTTT. The full variable domain, completed using reference TRBV15 and TRBJ1-1, is DAMVIQNPRYQVTQFGKPVTLSCSQTLNHNVMYWYQQKSSQAPKLLFHYYDKDFNNEADTPDNFQSRRPNTSFCFLDIRSPGLGDTAMYLCATSRDRPMNTEAFFGQGTRLTVV.

This clonotype was seen a few times. V usage is TRBV29-1 and J usage is TRBJ1-5, with TRBD1 matching over 9 bases. The V segment lost 4 bases and the J segment 7 bases; nucleotides outside the gene matches: 2. Germline V lookup: CDR1 SQVTM, CDR2 ANQGSEA. The CDR3 is 12 amino acids. Here the CDR3 reads CSVATGGQPQHF. The DNA for the CDR3 is TGCAGCGTTGCGACAGGGGGGCAGCCCCAGCATTTT.

The V gene is TRBV7-9, the J gene TRBJ2-7; D is uncertain. Germline V gives CDR1 SEHNR, CDR2 FQNEAQ (reference sequence). V was clipped by 6 bases and J by 6 bases, with 21 bases between them. There are 15 residues in the CDR3. The CDR3 DNA sequence: TGTGCCAGCAGTGAAGACCCAAGCCCGGCCGGCGAGCAGTACTTC. It encodes CASSEDPSPAGEQYF.

This clonotype was recorded at least ten times. The chain links TRBV12-3 or TRBV12-4 to TRBJ1-2, with TRBD1 matching 7 bases. V shed 8 bases, J shed 8 bases, and the junction held 8 bases outside the gene matches. CDR3 size: 12 residues. CDR3 residues: CASSEGAGGYTF. CDR3 DNA sequence: TGTGCCAGCTCGGAGGGGGCAGGAGGCTACACCTTC.

This chain links TRBV20-1 with TRBJ2-7, with D possibly being TRBD2 (5 bases). Germline lookup yields CDR1 DFQATT and CDR2 SNEGSKA (reference sequence). V was shortened by 2 bases and J by 5 bases, with 16 bases between the two germline ends. The CDR3 has 14 residues. Written as DNA, the CDR3 is TGCAGTGCTAGACCCCTCGCTAGCCAAGACGAGCAGTACTTC. Translated: CSARPLASQDEQYF.

This clonotype was detected only a few times. V is TRBV6-5 and J is TRBJ1-5; 8 nucleotides line up with TRBD1. V dropped 6 bases and J dropped 3; count of bases not matched to a gene: 4. The CDR3 spans 14 residues. Germline V gene lookup returns CDR1 MNHEY and CDR2 SVGAGI. This CDR3 reads CASRTGASNQPQHF. CDR3 DNA: TGTGCCAGCAGGACAGGGGCGTCCAATCAGCCCCAGCATTTT.

This rearrangement joins TRBV7-9 to TRBJ1-4, with D possibly matching TRBD1 (6 bases). V was pared by 5 bases and J by 8 bases, with 15 bases between. Germline CDR1 reads SEHNR; CDR2 reads FQNEAQ (reference sequence). The CDR3 has 14 amino acids. As DNA, the CDR3 is TGTGCCAGCAGCCACCAAAGACAGGAAGAAAAACTGTTTTTT. It codes for CASSHQRQEEKLFF.

The CDR3 region has the DNA TGTGCCACCAGTGACCCGGGACACGATGGCTACACCTTC. It encodes CATSDPGHDGYTF. The rearrangement joins TRBV24-1 to TRBJ1-2; D may be TRBD1 (6 bases). This CDR3 is 13 amino acids long. V was cut by 4 bases and J by 6 bases, with 11 bases left in between. Germline assignment: CDR1 KGHDR and CDR2 SFDVKD.

This chain uses TRBV25-1 with TRBJ2-5, with D uncertain. The CDR3 consists of 14 residues. The germline CDR1 and CDR2 sequences are MGHDK and SYGVNS. Trimming shortened V by 4 bases and J by 2 bases, and 11 bases separated the two germline ends. In DNA form, the CDR3 reads TGTGCCAGCAGTGCTACGGTGGATCAAGAGACCCAGTACTTC. Translated, it gives CASSATVDQETQYF.

V and J are TRBV7-2 and TRBJ2-5, with 10 positions matching TRBD2. The CDR3 runs 14 residues. The trim removed 5 bases at V and 7 bases at J, leaving 7 bases unmatched. Germline-derived CDR1 and CDR2 are SGHTA and FQGNSA. Written as DNA, the CDR3 is TGTGCCAGCAGCCGGACTAGCGGTTCGTGGACCCAGTACTTC. Amino acids: CASSRTSGSWTQYF.

As to this clonotype: This may come from a read error, since a much larger clone is one base off. The V call is TRBV2, the J call TRBJ2-6, with D possibly called TRBD1 or TRBD2 (5 bases each). CDR3 length equals 16 residues. V was pared by 5 bases and J by 0 bases, with 11 bases between. The germline V gene has CDR1 SNHLY and CDR2 FYNNEI. The CDR3 region is CASSIGAFSGANVLTF. The CDR3 nucleotides are TGTGCCAGCAGTATCGGGGCTTTCTCTGGGGCCAACGTCCTGACTTTC.

There are many counts of this clonotype. This sequence joins TRBV5-6 and TRBJ1-2; 9 bases are shared with TRBD1. From germline, CDR1 is SGHDT and CDR2 YYEEEE. Losses at the gene ends were 4 bases for V and 5 bases for J; bases not matched to a gene: 3. The CDR3 is 13 residues long. In DNA, the CDR3 is TGTGCCAGCAGCGCCGGGACAGGGTATGGCTACACCTTC. Its protein product is CASSAGTGYGYTF.

This chain connects TRBV10-3 to TRBJ2-7; TRBD2 might be the D (5 bases). The germline gives CDR1 ENHRY, CDR2 SYGVKD. The CDR3 totals 11 residues. Deletions cut 7 bases from V and 4 bases from J, with 8 bases between. CDR3: CAITSRYEQYF. In DNA form, the CDR3 reads TGTGCCATCACTAGCCGGTACGAGCAGTACTTC.

The chain uses TRBV29-1 and TRBJ1-2; D is ambiguous. Trimming stripped 7 bases from V and 4 bases from J, with 16 bases between. This CDR3 contains 13 residues. Germline values: CDR1 SQVTM, CDR2 ANQGSEA. The CDR3 coding sequence is TGCAGCGCTGCGAGGGAGGGCGGCTATGGCTACACCTTC. Its translation is CSAAREGGYGYTF.

This clonotype was counted once. For the CDR3, the DNA is TGTGCCAGCAGTTACCAGTCTAGCGAATATACCTACGAGCAGTACTTC. Amino acid sequence: CASSYQSSEYTYEQYF. The gene calls are TRBV6-5 and TRBJ2-7; D is possibly TRBD2 (6 bases). The CDR3 extends over 16 amino acids. Germline loops: CDR1 MNHEY, CDR2 SVGAGI. Trimming took 2 bases from V and 2 from J, leaving 16 bases between them.

This clonotype was seen a handful of times. The chain recombines TRBV7-9 with TRBJ1-3; no reliable D call. This CDR3 comprises 15 residues. The germline V gene has CDR1 SEHNR and CDR2 FQNEAQ (reference sequence). Trimming stripped 3 bases from V and 3 bases from J, with 12 bases between. The CDR3 loop is CASSLASSGGNTIYF. CDR3 DNA: TGTGCCAGCAGCTTGGCGAGCTCCGGTGGAAACACCATATATTTT.

This chain links TRBV7-2 with TRBJ2-7, with TRBD2 matching over 11 bases. J was trimmed by 6 bases and V by 1 base; bases with no gene match: 5. The germline gives CDR1 SGHTA, CDR2 FQGNSA. The CDR3 has 15 amino acids. The CDR3 DNA reads as TGTGCCAGCAGCTTAGTCGGTACTAGCGGGAGCGAGCAGTACTTC. It specifies CASSLVGTSGSEQYF.

This clonotype was recorded a few times. The chain employs TRBV7-2 and TRBJ2-2, with TRBD2 matching over 10 bases. The junction had 6 bases not matched to a gene; V was cut back by 1 base and J by 7 bases. CDR1 and CDR2 (germline): SGHTA, FQGNSA. This CDR3 is built from 16 residues. Here the CDR3 DNA reads TGTGCCAGCAGCTTAGGGGCTAGCGGGAGCGTCGGGGAGCTGTTTTTT. Translation gives CASSLGASGSVGELFF.

CDR3 DNA sequence: TGCAGCGTTCCTAGGACAGGGAATCAGCCCCAGCATTTT. Translated, it gives CSVPRTGNQPQHF. This rearrangement joins TRBV29-1 to TRBJ1-5, with TRBD1 identical over 8 bases. Losses at the gene ends were 5 bases for V and 4 bases for J; bases not matched to a gene: 4. CDR1 is SQVTM, CDR2 ANQGSEA, per germline. This CDR3 has 13 amino acids.

The gene calls are TRBV2 and TRBJ2-7; D is unclear. Germline V gives CDR1 SNHLY, CDR2 FYNNEI. The CDR3 runs 9 residues. The CDR3 DNA is TGTGCCAGCAGTGAAGGGCTTCCCGTC. Its translation: CASSEGLPV.

This clonotype occurred a few times. The rearrangement links TRBV20-1 to TRBJ1-4; TRBD1 aligns across 11 bases. Germline trimming cut 5 bases from V and 8 bases from J; bases unmatched to any gene: 10. The V gene's germline CDR1 is DFQATT and CDR2 SNEGSKA (reference sequence). The CDR3 has 15 residues. CDR3 sequence reads: CSAADRGRVPEKLFF. CDR3 coding DNA: TGCAGTGCTGCGGACAGGGGGCGTGTTCCCGAAAAACTGTTTTTT.

Notes on this clonotype: Its ends do not fully match the called genes, so a read error is possible. The chain joins TRBV12-3 or TRBV12-4 to TRBJ1-2; D not certain. This CDR3 is 12 amino acids long. The CDR3: CAGSFRLYGYTF. The CDR3 bases are TGTGCCGGCAGTTTTCGACTTTATGGCTACACCTTC.

There are many counts of this clonotype. The rearrangement links TRBV2 to TRBJ1-1, with D maybe TRBD1 (5 bases). Per the germline V gene, CDR1 is SNHLY and CDR2 is FYNNEI. This CDR3 comprises 13 residues. The V gene lost 9 bases and the J gene lost 1 base, with 12 bases spanning the gap. The CDR3 reads CARRQRENTEAFF. The DNA for the CDR3 is TGTGCCAGAAGACAGAGGGAGAACACTGAAGCTTTCTTT.

This clonotype was found once. The chain employs TRBV2 and TRBJ2-1; D ambiguous. Trimming cost V 8 bases and J 13 bases, with 12 bases left between them. The germline gives CDR1 SNHLY, CDR2 FYNNEI. This CDR3 spans 10 amino acids. CDR3 loop: CASGGGSQFF. In nucleotides, the CDR3 is TGTGCCAGCGGCGGTGGCAGTCAGTTCTTC.

The CDR3 sequence: CAGLRANTEAFF. The CDR3 coding sequence is TGTGCCGGACTAAGGGCCAACACTGAAGCTTTCTTT. The rearrangement uses TRBV2 and TRBJ1-1, with unresolved D. The CDR3 runs 12 residues. Germline V gene sequence: CDR1 SNHLY, CDR2 FYNNEI. Trimming cost V 11 bases and J 2 bases, with 12 bases left between them.

The chain employs TRBV24-1 and TRBJ2-7; D remains ambiguous. From germline, CDR1 is KGHDR and CDR2 SFDVKD. V was pared by 3 bases and J by 7 bases, with 9 bases between. CDR3 length equals 12 residues. The CDR3 coding sequence is TGTGCCACCAGTGATGATATCGATGAGCAGTACTTC. Its translation: CATSDDIDEQYF.

In its sample, this clonotype was seen a few times. Mismatch with germline at one junction end may stem from a read error. The gene calls are TRBV10-3 and TRBJ1-6; D is uncertain. Germline assignment: CDR1 ENHRY and CDR2 SYGVKD. The CDR3 extends over 15 amino acids. The CDR3 DNA sequence: TGTGCCAGCAGTTCAGGAGGGAGCGCGGATTCACCCCTCCACTTT. Its protein product is CASSSGGSADSPLHF.

The chain couples TRBV29-1 to TRBJ1-1; D remains unclear. Germline V gene sequence: CDR1 SQVTM, CDR2 ANQGSEA. With 6 bases removed from V and 5 bases from J, the gap between germline ends came to 10 bases. This CDR3 has 11 residues. The CDR3 DNA reads TGCAGCGTAGACGGTATGACTGAAGCTTTCTTT. This translates into CSVDGMTEAFF. Using reference TRBV29-1 and TRBJ1-1 for the parts outside the CDR3, the full variable domain is SAVISQKPSRDICQRGTSLTIQCQVDSQVTMMFWYRQQPGQSLTLIATANQGSEATYESGFVIDKFPISRPNLTFSTLTVSNMSPEDSSIYLCSVDGMTEAFFGQGTRLTVV.